The source of this T cell receptor (beta chain) is a study of cytomegalovirus exposure and HLA in healthy donors. This CDR3 is 14 amino acids long. The V end was cut by 7 bases, the J end by 0 bases, with 9 bases between. Germline V gives CDR1 SNHLY, CDR2 FYNNEI. The PCR was carried out with 60 Vbeta primers and 13 Jbeta primers. Per the original methods: Later reanalysis found 75 million to 95 million unique TCR beta chains, about 10 million of them shared. The data were produced by immunoSEQ multiplex PCR, yet TCRdb's version contains in-frame clones alone and is incomplete. V and J calls and clone size are as listed in that table; D and trimming were resolved from the DNA. Of about 100,000 clones listed, 73% were seen once; the top ten hold 7.8%. This clone has just a few counts.

Material for sequencing was PBMCs. This clonotype originated in a man aged 25 to 40 in good health and CMV-seronegative. The gene calls are TRBV2 and TRBJ2-2; weak D call: TRBD2 (5 bases). The CDR3 loop is CASKPAANTGELFF. The CDR3 coding sequence is TGTGCCAGCAAACCAGCGGCGAACACCGGGGAGCTGTTTTTT.